The sequence of this T cell receptor (beta chain) was determined in a study of shared clonotypes between healthy human individuals. Across the whole study: In total, the donors were a couple of women and a few men aged 18 to 49.

In regard to this clone: Antigen: not known.

The V end lost 0 bases, the J end lost 0 bases, and 12 bases lay between the germline ends. Germline V gene lookup returns CDR1 SGHTA and CDR2 FQGNSA. This CDR3 region has 17 residues. General study findings and limits: In this cohort, only blood was sampled, and tissue repertoires likely differ. Few donors restricted represented genetic and exposure-history diversity.

All donors were healthy HIV-negative adults lacking recent acute infections or vaccinations. Assay: immunoSEQ multiplex PCR; the TCRdb copy retains only in-frame clones and omits some. The data contain about 450,000 clones, 75% to 85% of them singletons. The rearrangement joins TRBV7-2 to TRBJ2-1, with D unclear. The source material was PBMCs. This TCR was recovered from a woman aged 35 to 49 in good health. Some clones in this sample may be carry-over from other donors' samples. The CDR3 spells CASSLAGGFSSYNEQFF. CDR3 nucleotide sequence: TGTGCCAGCAGCTTAGCGGGCGGATTTAGCTCCTACAATGAGCAGTTCTTC.